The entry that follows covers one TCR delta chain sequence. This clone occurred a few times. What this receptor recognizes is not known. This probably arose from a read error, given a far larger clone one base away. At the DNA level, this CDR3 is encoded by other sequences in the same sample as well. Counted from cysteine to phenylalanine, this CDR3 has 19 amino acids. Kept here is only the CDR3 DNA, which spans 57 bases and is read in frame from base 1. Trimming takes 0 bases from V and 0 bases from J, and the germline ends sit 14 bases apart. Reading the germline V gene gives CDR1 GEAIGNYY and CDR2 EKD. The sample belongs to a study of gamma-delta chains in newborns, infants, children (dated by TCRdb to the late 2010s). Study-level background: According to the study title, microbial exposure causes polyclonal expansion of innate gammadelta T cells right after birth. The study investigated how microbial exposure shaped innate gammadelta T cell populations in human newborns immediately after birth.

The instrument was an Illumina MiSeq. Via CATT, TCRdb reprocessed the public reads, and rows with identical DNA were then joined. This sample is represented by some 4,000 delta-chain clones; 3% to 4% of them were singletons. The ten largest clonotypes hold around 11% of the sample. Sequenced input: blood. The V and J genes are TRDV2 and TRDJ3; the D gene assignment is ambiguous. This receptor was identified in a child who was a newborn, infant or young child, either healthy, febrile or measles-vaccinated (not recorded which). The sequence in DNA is TGTGCCTGTGACACCGTAACTCCCAAGCGCTCCTGGGACACCCGACAGATGTTTTTC. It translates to CACDTVTPKRSWDTRQMFF.